This entry describes one TCR beta chain. Some clones are missing from TCRdb's copy, which holds only in-frame ones; the method was immunoSEQ multiplex PCR. The sample lists tens of thousands of clones, 55% to 75% seen once, with approximately 7.1% in the top ten. The sample comes from a study of early stage breast cancer tumors. The V gene end was trimmed by 6 bases and the J gene end by 2 bases; junction bases not matched to a gene: 8. This CDR3 contains 15 residues. CDR1 is SNHLY and CDR2 is FYNNEI in the germline V gene. The TCR originated in a person between 45 and 65 years old with breast cancer. This rearrangement joins TRBV2 to TRBJ2-3; 7 bases line up with TRBD1. Sequenced sample: blood. CDR3 nucleotides: TGTGCCAGCAGCCTAGGGGGCCAGCTCACAGATACGCAGTATTTT. Translation: CASSLGGQLTDTQYF. Looking up the rest from reference TRBV2 and TRBJ2-3 gives the full variable domain: EPEVTQTPSHQVTQMGQEVILRCVPISNHLYFYWYRQILGQKVEFLVSFYNNEISEKSEIFDDQFSVERPDGSNFTLKIRSTKLEDSAMYFCASSLGGQLTDTQYFGPGTRLTVL.